This TCR beta chain was sequenced for a study of shared clonotypes between healthy human individuals. Libraries were prepared by immunoSEQ multiplex PCR; TCRdb keeps only in-frame clonotypes and omits some of them. The table includes roughly 1,600,000 clones, approximately 98.5% detected once. This CDR3 is built from 15 residues. The germline V gene encodes CDR1 SEHNR and CDR2 FQNEAQ (reference sequence). V was cut by 3 bases and J by 0 bases, with 10 bases left in between. The sequence derives from a man aged 25 to 45 in good health. What was sequenced was naive CD4+ T cells sorted from blood. Stated subset: CD45RA+ positively selected. The chain combines TRBV7-9 with TRBJ2-3; D ambiguous. The CDR3 DNA sequence: TGTGCCAGCAGCTTCGGTCAACAGAGCACAGATACGCAGTATTTT. Translation gives CASSFGQQSTDTQYF.